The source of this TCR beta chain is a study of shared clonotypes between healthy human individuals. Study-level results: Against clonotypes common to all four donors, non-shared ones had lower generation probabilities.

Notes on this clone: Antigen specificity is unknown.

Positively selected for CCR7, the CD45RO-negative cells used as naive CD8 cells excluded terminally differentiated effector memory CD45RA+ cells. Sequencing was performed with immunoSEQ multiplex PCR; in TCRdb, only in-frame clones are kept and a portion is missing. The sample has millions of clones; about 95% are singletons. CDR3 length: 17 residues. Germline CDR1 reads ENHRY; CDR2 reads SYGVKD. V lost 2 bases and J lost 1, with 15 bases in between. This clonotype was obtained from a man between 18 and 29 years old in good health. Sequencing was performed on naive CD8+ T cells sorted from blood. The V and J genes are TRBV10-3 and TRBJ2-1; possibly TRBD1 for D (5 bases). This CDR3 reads CAISEPGQRLSYNEQFF. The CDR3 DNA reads TGTGCCATCAGTGAGCCAGGGCAACGGCTGTCCTACAATGAGCAGTTCTTC.